This TCR beta chain was found in a study of cytomegalovirus exposure and HLA in healthy donors. Study results and limitations: Sequencing artifact likely explains a cluster of highly shared sequence variants. The study designated about 160 TCR beta chains cytomegalovirus-associated. Under in vitro conditions, three CMV-associated chains were confirmed as specific for CMV antigens.

Unmatched junction bases numbered 9, after V lost 5 bases and J lost 5 bases. The germline CDR1 and CDR2 sequences are LGHNA and YNFKEQ. This CDR3 has 15 amino acids. A multiplex PCR was run with 60 Vbeta primers and 13 Jbeta primers. Here immunoSEQ multiplex PCR was the method, and the copy in TCRdb shows in-frame clones only, minus some. The repertoire includes about 180,000 clones, around 80% of them detected once, and around 0.74% sits in the top ten. Regarding this clone: The antigen is not known.

This TCR was sampled from a middle-aged woman in good health and CMV-seronegative. The sample taken for sequencing was PBMCs. The chain is built from TRBV4-2 and TRBJ1-1; 9 nucleotides match TRBD1. The DNA for the CDR3 is TGTGCCAGCAGCTACCTCGGGACAGGGAGGACTGAAGCTTTCTTT. Its protein is CASSYLGTGRTEAFF.